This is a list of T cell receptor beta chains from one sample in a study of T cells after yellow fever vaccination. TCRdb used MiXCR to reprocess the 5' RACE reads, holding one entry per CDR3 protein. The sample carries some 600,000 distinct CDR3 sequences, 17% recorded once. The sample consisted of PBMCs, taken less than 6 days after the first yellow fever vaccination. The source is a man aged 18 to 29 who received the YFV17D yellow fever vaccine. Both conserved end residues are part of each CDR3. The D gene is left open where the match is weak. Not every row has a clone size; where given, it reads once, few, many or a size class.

CDR3 protein: CASTSPGGSGANVLTF; CDR3 DNA: TGTGCCAGCACTTCCCCTGGGGGCTCTGGGGCCAACGTCCTGACTTTC; clone size: -; V gene: TRBV6-5; J gene: TRBJ2-6; D gene: -
CDR3 protein: CASSYRAPGYNEQFF; CDR3 DNA: TGTGCCAGCAGCTACCGGGCTCCCGGGTACAATGAGCAGTTCTTC; clone size: many; V gene: TRBV12-3/TRBV12-4; J gene: TRBJ2-1; D gene: -
CDR3 protein: CASSLVQQETQYF; CDR3 DNA: TGTGCCAGCAGTTTAGTCCAGCAAGAGACCCAGTACTTC; clone size: -; V gene: TRBV12-3/TRBV12-4; J gene: TRBJ2-5; D gene: -
CDR3 protein: CASRSEMNTEAFF; CDR3 DNA: TGTGCCAGCAGATCTGAGATGAACACTGAAGCTTTCTTT; clone size: -; V gene: TRBV27; J gene: TRBJ1-1; D gene: -
CDR3 protein: CASSLDAGTGSEQYF; CDR3 DNA: TGCGCCAGCAGCTTGGACGCCGGGACAGGGAGCGAGCAGTACTTC; clone size: -; V gene: TRBV5-1; J gene: TRBJ2-7; D gene: TRBD1
CDR3 protein: CASITGSNQPQHF; CDR3 DNA: TGTGCCAGCATCACGGGTAGCAATCAGCCCCAGCATTTT; clone size: few; V gene: TRBV2; J gene: TRBJ1-5; D gene: -
CDR3 protein: CAWSTPGTQYF; CDR3 DNA: TGTGCCTGGAGTACCCCAGGGACCCAGTACTTC; clone size: few; V gene: TRBV30; J gene: TRBJ2-5; D gene: -
CDR3 protein: CASSPRGRSDTQYF; CDR3 DNA: TGCGCCAGCAGCCCAAGGGGGCGGTCAGATACGCAGTATTTT; clone size: few; V gene: TRBV4-3; J gene: TRBJ2-3; D gene: TRBD1
CDR3 protein: CASSVRQGTYEQYF; CDR3 DNA: TGCGCCAGCAGCGTAAGACAGGGAACCTACGAGCAGTACTTC; clone size: few; V gene: TRBV5-1; J gene: TRBJ2-7; D gene: TRBD1
CDR3 protein: CASGRDNTEAFF; CDR3 DNA: TGTGCTAGTGGCAGGGATAACACTGAAGCTTTCTTT; clone size: -; V gene: TRBV12-5; J gene: TRBJ1-1; D gene: -
CDR3 protein: CASGSGGGNEQFF; CDR3 DNA: TGTGCCAGCGGAAGCGGGGGGGGCAATGAGCAGTTCTTC; clone size: -; V gene: TRBV2; J gene: TRBJ2-1; D gene: TRBD2
CDR3 protein: CSVEGLSVSYNEQFF; CDR3 DNA: TGCAGCGTTGAAGGACTGTCGGTCTCCTACAATGAGCAGTTCTTC; clone size: -; V gene: TRBV29-1; J gene: TRBJ2-1; D gene: -
CDR3 protein: CASRRGLSKADTQYF; CDR3 DNA: TGTGCCAGCAGACGGGGACTCTCCAAGGCAGATACGCAGTATTTT; clone size: -; V gene: TRBV6-1; J gene: TRBJ2-3; D gene: -
CDR3 protein: CSVLTSGGASEQFF; CDR3 DNA: TGCAGTGTTCTAACTAGCGGGGGGGCCAGTGAGCAGTTCTTC; clone size: -; V gene: TRBV20-1; J gene: TRBJ2-1; D gene: TRBD2
CDR3 protein: CASSVGGYLNYNEQFF; CDR3 DNA: TGCGCCAGCAGCGTAGGGGGTTACCTCAACTACAATGAGCAGTTCTTC; clone size: -; V gene: TRBV4-3; J gene: TRBJ2-1; D gene: -
CDR3 protein: CASSLAPGVNYGYTF; CDR3 DNA: TGTGCCAGCAGCTTGGCCCCGGGTGTTAACTATGGCTACACCTTC; clone size: few; V gene: TRBV5-5; J gene: TRBJ1-2; D gene: -
CDR3 protein: CSARRSVTGGYISTDTQYF; CDR3 DNA: TGCAGTGCTAGACGTTCCGTGACCGGGGGGTACATCAGCACAGATACGCAGTATTTT; clone size: -; V gene: TRBV20-1; J gene: TRBJ2-3; D gene: TRBD2
CDR3 protein: CSARSPAGAYEQYF; CDR3 DNA: TGCAGTGCTAGATCTCCAGCGGGGGCCTACGAGCAGTACTTC; clone size: few; V gene: TRBV20-1; J gene: TRBJ2-7; D gene: TRBD2
CDR3 protein: CASSLRSGEKLFF; CDR3 DNA: TGTGCCAGCAGCTTAAGGTCAGGGGAAAAACTGTTTTTT; clone size: few; V gene: TRBV7-2; J gene: TRBJ1-4; D gene: -
CDR3 protein: CAISESASGGPREQFF; CDR3 DNA: TGTGCCATCAGTGAGTCTGCTAGCGGGGGGCCACGAGAGCAGTTCTTC; clone size: few; V gene: TRBV10-3; J gene: TRBJ2-1; D gene: TRBD2
CDR3 protein: CASSWTGSLTGNTIYF; CDR3 DNA: TGTGCCAGCAGCTGGACAGGGAGTTTGACTGGAAACACCATATATTTT; clone size: -; V gene: TRBV7-8; J gene: TRBJ1-3; D gene: TRBD1
CDR3 protein: CASSLDRVPNYGYTF; CDR3 DNA: TGTGCCAGCAGCCTCGACAGGGTCCCTAACTATGGCTACACCTTC; clone size: -; V gene: TRBV7-3; J gene: TRBJ1-2; D gene: TRBD1
CDR3 protein: CASSLTGLDYGYTF; CDR3 DNA: TGTGCCAGCAGTTTGACAGGGTTGGACTATGGCTACACCTTC; clone size: -; V gene: TRBV27; J gene: TRBJ1-2; D gene: TRBD1
CDR3 protein: CASSETLGGTLYGYTF; CDR3 DNA: TGTGCCAGCAGTGAAACCTTAGGAGGGACGCTCTATGGCTACACCTTC; clone size: few; V gene: TRBV2; J gene: TRBJ1-2; D gene: -
CDR3 protein: CASSSYPGELFF; CDR3 DNA: TGTGCCAGCAGTTCTTATCCCGGGGAGCTGTTTTTT; clone size: -; V gene: TRBV12-3/TRBV12-4; J gene: TRBJ2-2; D gene: -
CDR3 protein: CASSPLTGPRTDTQYF; CDR3 DNA: TGTGCCAGCAGCCCCTTGACGGGGCCCCGCACAGATACGCAGTATTTT; clone size: few; V gene: TRBV5-5; J gene: TRBJ2-3; D gene: -
CDR3 protein: CASSQVDGSGANVLTF; CDR3 DNA: TGCGCCAGCAGCCAGGTCGATGGCTCTGGGGCCAACGTCCTGACTTTC; clone size: -; V gene: TRBV4-3; J gene: TRBJ2-6; D gene: -
CDR3 protein: CTSSLNRDRVTYEQYF; CDR3 DNA: TGTACCAGCAGCTTAAACAGGGACAGGGTGACCTACGAGCAGTACTTC; clone size: -; V gene: TRBV7-8; J gene: TRBJ2-7; D gene: TRBD1